This T cell receptor beta chain stems from a study of blood T cell repertoires in COVID-19. CDR1 and CDR2 from the germline V gene are MRHNA and SNTAGT. After removal of 0 bases from V and 3 bases from J, the junction contained 7 bases not matched to a gene. The CDR3 covers 18 residues. The assay was immunoSEQ multiplex PCR, and TCRdb's table has in-frame clones only and misses some. This sample yields around 370,000 clones, of which around nine tenths are seen a single time; 2.5% to 4% belongs to the top ten. The clonotype comes from a woman aged 18 to 35 who had recovered from COVID-19. The chain uses TRBV6-4 and TRBJ2-5; 13 positions match TRBD2. Input material: peripheral blood. CDR3 amino acids: CASSDSRTSGRIEETQYF. CDR3 coding DNA: TGTGCCAGCAGTGACTCCCGGACTAGCGGGAGAATTGAAGAGACCCAGTACTTC.